Shown below are 32 T cell receptor beta chains from a single sample sequenced in a study of identical twins. A single record per CDR3 protein comes from TCRdb applying MiXCR to the 5' RACE reads. The sample includes some 1,700,000 distinct CDR3 sequences, about 32% of them seen just once. The material sequenced was cord blood. The receptors stem from a newborn girl in good health.

The chain recombines TRBV20-1 with TRBJ2-3; TRBD2 aligns across 10 bases. This CDR3 comprises 16 residues. Germline values: CDR1 DFQATT, CDR2 SNEGSKA (reference sequence). V dropped 3 bases and J dropped 4; count of bases not matched to a gene: 10. The CDR3 coding sequence is TGCAGTGCTAGGCGTCTAGCGGGAGTGTTATCAGATACGCAGTATTTT. It yields the protein CSARRLAGVLSDTQYF.

V usage is TRBV7-6 and J usage is TRBJ2-3; 11 bases match TRBD1. V lost 1 base and J lost 7; bases outside the gene matches: 10. Germline V gives CDR1 SGHVS, CDR2 FNYEAQ. The CDR3 length is 17 residues. The CDR3, as DNA: TGTGCCAGCAGCTTAGGAAACCGGGGACAGGGGGGTCATACGCAGTATTTT. It specifies CASSLGNRGQGGHTQYF.

This clonotype was seen a handful of times. V gene TRBV20-1 combines with J gene TRBJ2-1; no reliable D call. V shed 6 bases and J shed 11 bases, with 11 bases lying between them. The CDR3 loop spans 10 amino acids. Germline values: CDR1 DFQATT, CDR2 SNEGSKA (reference sequence). CDR3 in amino acids: CSAPEVKQFF. As DNA, the CDR3 is TGCAGTGCACCCGAGGTTAAGCAGTTCTTC.

The genes are TRBV29-1 and TRBJ1-1; 7 nucleotides agree with TRBD1. Looked up from germline, CDR1 is SQVTM and CDR2 is ANQGSEA. Trimming removed 3 bases from V and 4 bases from J; junction bases left unmatched: 8. The CDR3 runs to 14 residues. The CDR3 region is CSVEGRGVSTEAFF. The CDR3 DNA sequence: TGCAGCGTTGAGGGCAGGGGGGTAAGCACTGAAGCTTTCTTT.

A remark on this clonotype: This could be a read error, since a much larger clone is one nucleotide away. This chain connects TRBV7-7 to TRBJ2-1; TRBD2 agrees at 8 bases. The J call may be wrong; the DNA end is better matched by TRBJ2-7. Germline CDR1 is SSHAT and CDR2 is FNYEAQ (reference sequence). The CDR3 sequence is 15 residues long. CDR3 DNA sequence: TGTGCCAGCAGTATCGCGGGGGGTCCTAACAATGAGCAGTACTTC. This encodes CASSIAGGPNNEQYF.

This clonotype has only a few counts. The V call is TRBV11-2, the J call TRBJ2-1; weak D call: TRBD2 (5 bases). Germline CDR1 is SGHAT and CDR2 is FQNNGV. Trimming removed 1 base from V and 3 bases from J, with 19 bases in between. The CDR3 is 18 residues long. The CDR3, as DNA: TGTGCCAGCAGCTTAGCTAACGGGGATGGTTCCCTCTACAATGAGCAGTTCTTC. It encodes CASSLANGDGSLYNEQFF.

The chain couples TRBV20-1 to TRBJ2-1; 10 positions match TRBD2. Trimming at V came to 0 bases and at J to 5 bases, leaving 1 base not matched to a gene. This CDR3 is built from 14 residues. CDR1 and CDR2 (germline): DFQATT, SNEGSKA (reference sequence). The CDR3 sequence: CSAREAGGHNEQFF. In DNA, the CDR3 is TGCAGTGCTAGAGAAGCGGGGGGGCACAATGAGCAGTTCTTC.

The rearrangement joins TRBV28 to TRBJ1-4; the D gene is possibly TRBD1 (5 bases). V dropped 3 bases and J dropped 5 bases, with 13 bases sitting between them. CDR1 is MDHEN and CDR2 is SYDVKM in the germline V gene. CDR3 length equals 15 residues. The DNA of the CDR3 is TGTGCCAGCAGTTTCCCGGACACATTAAATGAAAAACTGTTTTTT. This encodes CASSFPDTLNEKLFF.

The chain is built from TRBV4-1 and TRBJ2-7, with 10 bases fitting TRBD2. Germline V gene data show CDR1 as MGHRA and CDR2 as YSYEKL. The CDR3 is 19 amino acids. The junction had 20 bases not matched to a gene; V was cut back by 2 bases and J by 7 bases. In nucleotides, the CDR3 is TGCGCCAGCAGCCAAACCCTCGCTCTGGGGACTAGCGCCTCGGATGAGCAGTACTTC. It is translated as CASSQTLALGTSASDEQYF.

The rearrangement joins TRBV2 to TRBJ2-3; the D is unclear. Trimming pared 4 bases from V and 2 bases from J, leaving 13 bases between. This CDR3 comprises 15 residues. Looked up from germline, CDR1 is SNHLY and CDR2 is FYNNEI. Here the CDR3 reads CASSGSSLHTDTQYF. The CDR3 region has the DNA TGTGCCAGCAGTGGTAGTAGCTTGCACACAGATACGCAGTATTTT.

This clonotype was observed a handful of times. The chain is built from TRBV20-1 and TRBJ1-5; D is perhaps TRBD1 (5 bases). The CDR3 sequence is 13 residues long. The germline V and J ends were trimmed by 3 bases and 3 bases, with 9 bases remaining between them. Per the germline V gene, CDR1 is DFQATT and CDR2 is SNEGSKA (reference sequence). Here the CDR3 DNA reads TGCAGTGCTAGCAGGGTCTCCAATCAGCCCCAGCATTTT. Translated, it gives CSASRVSNQPQHF.

As for this clonotype: The junction does not match germline at one end; this may be a read error. The J gene is TRBJ2-3, the V gene TRBV7-2; D not resolved. CDR1 SGHTA and CDR2 FQGNSA come from the germline V gene. The CDR3 is 13 residues long. The DNA of the CDR3 is TGTGCCAGCAGCTTCGACTTCACAGATACGCGGTATTTT. As protein: CASSFDFTDTRYF.

This clonotype has a count of ten or more. The gene calls are TRBV29-1 and TRBJ1-1; D ambiguous. Per the germline V gene, CDR1 is SQVTM and CDR2 is ANQGSEA. V was shortened by 4 bases and J by 3 bases, with 6 bases between the two germline ends. This CDR3 comprises 11 residues. The CDR3 reads CSVVRDTEAFF. The CDR3 DNA follows: TGCAGCGTTGTAAGGGACACTGAAGCTTTCTTT. The whole variable domain, filled in from reference TRBV29-1 and TRBJ1-1, reads SAVISQKPSRDICQRGTSLTIQCQVDSQVTMMFWYRQQPGQSLTLIATANQGSEATYESGFVIDKFPISRPNLTFSTLTVSNMSPEDSSIYLCSVVRDTEAFFGQGTRLTVV.

In DNA, the CDR3 is TGTGCCACCAGGATAGCGGGGGGGCATTACACCGGGGAGCTGTTTTTT. Its protein product is CATRIAGGHYTGELFF. The genes are TRBV15 and TRBJ2-2; 11 nucleotides align to TRBD2. This CDR3 has 16 residues. CDR1 is LNHNV and CDR2 is YYDKDF in the germline V gene (reference sequence). J gave up 3 bases and V 6 bases, and 6 bases lay outside the gene matches.

This clonotype has only a few counts. The chain employs TRBV27 and TRBJ2-7; TRBD2 agrees at 7 bases. Germline V gene data show CDR1 as MNHEY and CDR2 as SMNVEV (reference sequence). The CDR3 extends over 14 amino acids. J lost 4 bases, V lost 3 bases, and 6 bases had no gene match. The CDR3 region is CASSFRGRAYEQYF. The CDR3, as DNA: TGTGCCAGCAGTTTTCGAGGGAGGGCATACGAGCAGTACTTC.

The table lists this clonotype with a few counts. The V gene is TRBV6-1, the J gene TRBJ2-7, with 7 bases lining up with TRBD1. The CDR3 has 14 residues. Looked up from germline, CDR1 is MNHNS and CDR2 is SASEGT. V lost 4 bases and J lost 6; bases outside the gene matches: 9. CDR3 sequence reads: CASSARQGSAEQYF. Written as DNA, the CDR3 is TGTGCCAGCAGTGCCAGACAGGGATCCGCCGAGCAGTACTTC.

The chain is built from TRBV28 and TRBJ2-6; 8 bases are shared with TRBD1. This CDR3 has 17 residues. V lost 2 bases, J lost 4 bases, and 7 bases stayed unmatched. CDR1 is MDHEN and CDR2 is SYDVKM in the germline V gene. CDR3 sequence reads: CASSLTQGAMGANVLTF. The CDR3 DNA reads as TGTGCCAGCAGTTTAACGCAGGGGGCAATGGGGGCCAACGTCCTGACTTTC.

The V and J genes are TRBV7-9 and TRBJ1-2, with D possibly matching TRBD1 (6 bases). Trimming took off 4 bases at V and 6 bases at J, with 21 bases between the two ends. Germline assignment: CDR1 SEHNR and CDR2 FQNEAQ (reference sequence). There are 16 residues in the CDR3. The CDR3 region is CASSSPVGGRSNGYTF. The CDR3 region has the DNA TGTGCCAGCAGCTCCCCGGTAGGGGGGCGGAGTAATGGCTACACCTTC.

The rearrangement joins TRBV24-1 to TRBJ1-5; D perhaps matches TRBD1 (5 bases). The CDR3 runs to 14 residues. CDR1 is KGHDR and CDR2 is SFDVKD in the germline V gene. Trimming left V 3 bases short and J 4 bases short, with 9 bases between. The CDR3 protein is CATSDPGRNQPQHF. DNA of the CDR3: TGTGCCACCAGTGATCCAGGGAGGAATCAGCCCCAGCATTTT.

This clonotype was seen a handful of times. The CDR3 nucleotides read TGTGCCAGCAGCCAAGGTCCACTCAACCAGCCCAACGAGCAGTACTTC. It encodes CASSQGPLNQPNEQYF. The V and J genes are TRBV4-2 and TRBJ2-7; D ambiguous. The CDR3 has 16 amino acids. The V end lost 1 base, the J end lost 5 bases, and 18 bases lay between the germline ends. CDR1 LGHNA and CDR2 YNFKEQ come from the germline V gene.

This clonotype was detected ten times or more. The rearrangement joins TRBV9 to TRBJ2-1, with TRBD2 matching 7 bases. Germline CDR1 is SGDLS and CDR2 is YYNGEE. V lost 0 bases to trimming and J lost 7 bases; unmatched junction nucleotides: 1. The CDR3 has 13 amino acids. CDR3 protein: CASSVGGGNEQFF. The CDR3 DNA follows: TGTGCCAGCAGCGTAGGGGGGGGGAATGAGCAGTTCTTC.

The V and J genes are TRBV15 and TRBJ1-2; D call uncertain. From germline, CDR1 is LNHNV and CDR2 YYDKDF (reference sequence). Trimming removed 1 base from V and 5 bases from J, with 20 bases in between. This CDR3 is 17 amino acids long. The CDR3 nucleotides read TGTGCCACCAGCAGAGGCCGGGCCATACCACAACCTTATGGCTACACCTTC. It is translated as CATSRGRAIPQPYGYTF.

The genes are TRBV20-1 and TRBJ1-4; 7 bases fit TRBD1. Looked up from germline, CDR1 is DFQATT and CDR2 is SNEGSKA (reference sequence). Unmatched junction bases numbered 5, after V lost 1 base and J lost 6 bases. This CDR3 spans 14 amino acids. The CDR3 reads CSARATGEHEKLFF. The DNA of the CDR3 is TGCAGTGCTAGAGCTACAGGGGAGCATGAAAAACTGTTTTTT.

Only a few counts were recorded for this clonotype. The chain joins TRBV10-3 to TRBJ1-1; 7 positions agree with TRBD1. The CDR3 length is 13 residues. J was trimmed by 1 base and V by 7 bases; bases with no gene match: 3. Germline values: CDR1 ENHRY, CDR2 SYGVKD. The CDR3 sequence: CAIKTGENTEAFF. Written as DNA, the CDR3 is TGTGCCATCAAAACAGGGGAGAACACTGAAGCTTTCTTT.

This clonotype has a handful of counts. The chain carries TRBV28 and TRBJ2-7; 12 bases align to TRBD2. Germline assignment: CDR1 MDHEN and CDR2 SYDVKM. Trimming removed 8 bases from V and 4 bases from J; junction bases left unmatched: 12. There are 16 residues in the CDR3. The CDR3 protein is CASLTSGSGVPYEQYF. CDR3 nucleotides: TGTGCCAGCCTGACTAGCGGGAGTGGGGTCCCGTACGAGCAGTACTTC.

This sequence joins TRBV6-2 or TRBV6-3 and TRBJ2-3; 7 bases match TRBD2. J was trimmed by 4 bases and V by 2 bases; bases with no gene match: 12. Germline V gene sequence: CDR1 MNHEY, CDR2 SVGEGT. This CDR3 has 17 residues. The CDR3 protein is CASSYPAERGLSDTQYF. CDR3 DNA sequence: TGTGCCAGCAGTTACCCCGCGGAGCGGGGTTTGTCAGATACGCAGTATTTT.

The chain joins TRBV6-7 to TRBJ1-5; 7 bases are a match to TRBD1. TRBV6-7 is marked as an open reading frame, function uncertain. The CDR3 is made up of 17 amino acids. The trim removed 0 bases at V and 4 bases at J, leaving 9 bases unmatched. Here the CDR3 reads CASSYSSSRGGNQPQHF. CDR3 in DNA: TGTGCCAGCAGTTACTCGTCGTCCAGGGGGGGAAATCAGCCCCAGCATTTT.

The chain combines TRBV4-2 with TRBJ2-3; 9 bases fit TRBD2. The CDR3 loop spans 14 amino acids. V was pared by 4 bases and J by 4 bases, with 3 bases of the junction left unmatched. The germline V gene has CDR1 LGHNA and CDR2 YNFKEQ. The CDR3 sequence is CASSRSGGSDTQYF. The CDR3 nucleotides read TGTGCCAGCAGCCGGAGCGGGGGGTCAGATACGCAGTATTTT.

This clonotype was recorded at least ten times. The V gene is TRBV5-1, the J gene TRBJ2-1, with a weak D call TRBD2 (5 bases). There are 12 residues in the CDR3. Germline CDR1 reads SGHRS; CDR2 reads YFSETQ. The V and J ends lost 0 bases and 8 bases respectively, with 6 bases between them. This chain's CDR3 is CASSLVRDEQFF. CDR3 bases: TGCGCCAGCAGCTTGGTGCGGGATGAGCAGTTCTTC. The whole variable domain, remainder taken from reference TRBV5-1 and TRBJ2-1, is KAGVTQTPRYLIKTRGQQVTLSCSPISGHRSVSWYQQTPGQGLQFLFEYFSETQRNKGNFPGRFSGRQFSNSRSEMNVSTLELGDSALYLCASSLVRDEQFFGPGTRLTVL.

This clonotype has only a few counts. The chain couples TRBV9 to TRBJ2-7; 7 bases line up with TRBD1. The germline CDR1 and CDR2 sequences are SGDLS and YYNGEE. The CDR3 is 16 residues long. Trimming removed 5 bases from V and 8 bases from J; junction bases left unmatched: 19. CDR3 loop: CASSPWLDRVGMKQYF. CDR3 bases: TGTGCCAGCAGTCCTTGGCTTGACAGGGTCGGAATGAAGCAGTACTTC. Filled out from reference TRBV9 and TRBJ2-7, the complete variable domain reads DSGVTQTPKHLITATGQRVTLRCSPRSGDLSVYWYQQSLDQGLQFLIQYYNGEERAKGNILERFSAQQFPDLHSELNLSSLELGDSALYFCASSPWLDRVGMKQYFGPGTRLTVT.

This clonotype has a handful of counts. The CDR3 nucleotides are TGCAGCGTTGGACTAGCGTTCTACAATGAGCAGTACTTC. Its protein product is CSVGLAFYNEQYF. This chain joins TRBV29-1 and TRBJ2-1; TRBD2 aligns across 8 bases. Matching the DNA end better, TRBJ2-7 makes the J call doubtful. This CDR3 is built from 13 residues. Germline assignment: CDR1 SQVTM and CDR2 ANQGSEA.

The chain joins TRBV30 to TRBJ2-3; D not resolved. In germline, CDR1 is GTSNPN, CDR2 SVGIG (reference sequence). This CDR3 has 14 residues. Trimming removed 0 bases from V and 0 bases from J, with 7 bases in between. CDR3 sequence (DNA): TGTGCCTGGAGTGTACTACGGAGCACAGATACGCAGTATTTT. Its translation is CAWSVLRSTDTQYF. The entire variable domain, with the rest obtained from reference TRBV30 and TRBJ2-3, is as follows: SQTIHQWPATLVQPVGSPLSLECTVEGTSNPNLYWYRQAAGRGLQLLFYSVGIGQISSEVPQNLSASRPQDRQFILSSKKLLLSDSGFYLCAWSVLRSTDTQYFGPGTRLTVL.